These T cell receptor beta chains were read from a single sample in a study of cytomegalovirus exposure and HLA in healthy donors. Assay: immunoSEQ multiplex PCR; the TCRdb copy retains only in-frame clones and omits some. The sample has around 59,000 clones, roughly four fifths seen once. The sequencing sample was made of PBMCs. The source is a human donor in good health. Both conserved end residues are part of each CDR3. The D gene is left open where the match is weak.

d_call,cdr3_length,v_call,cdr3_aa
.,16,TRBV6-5,CASSYSRDRASYEQYF
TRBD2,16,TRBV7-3,CASSLKGLGRYNEQFF
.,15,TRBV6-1,CASSRRGADPEKLFF
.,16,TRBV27,CASSLLALPENYGYTF
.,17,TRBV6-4,CASSGSLKGGGNSPLHF
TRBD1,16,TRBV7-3,CASSLRSGQGADTQYF
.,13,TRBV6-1,CASSEAGGEKLFF
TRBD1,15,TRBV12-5,CASGSGTGSFNEQYF
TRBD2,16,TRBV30,CAWRSPRLAVRYEQYF
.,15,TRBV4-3,CASSQDITILYGYTF
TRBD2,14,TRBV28,CASSTPGTSGTQYF
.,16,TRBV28,CASSLREGFSYNEQFF
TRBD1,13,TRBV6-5,CASSTSGGGGYTF
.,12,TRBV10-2,CASSEGGPGLFF
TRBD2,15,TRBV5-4,CASSSLAGGIPQQFF
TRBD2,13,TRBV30,CAWVTSGETAQYF
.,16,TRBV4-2,CASSQDLRDIGNTIYF
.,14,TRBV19,CASSIDPGRDEQFF
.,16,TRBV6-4,CASSDGGGGGPGELFF
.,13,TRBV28,CASSHRTSTEAFF
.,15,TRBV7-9,CASSLASGGYNEQFF
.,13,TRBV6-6,CASRGPDNSPLHF
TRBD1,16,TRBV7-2,CASSLVAGTGTGELFF
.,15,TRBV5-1,CASSLEYRSNYGYTF
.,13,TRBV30,CAWSVSDNSPLHF
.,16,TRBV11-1,CASSPSAAGASYEQYF
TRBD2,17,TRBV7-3,CASSLRAGGGYTGELFF
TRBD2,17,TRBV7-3,CASSPEGTSGSYNEQFF
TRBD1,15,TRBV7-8,CASSHRQGAAGELFF
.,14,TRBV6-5,CASSSRDFYNEQFF
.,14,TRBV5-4,CASSSGGIQETQYF
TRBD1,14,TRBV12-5,CASGFGQDQETQYF
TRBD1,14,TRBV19,CASSPGGLDSPLHF
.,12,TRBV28,CASNGRDYGYTF
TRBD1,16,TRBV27,CASRPRTGPHNSPLHF
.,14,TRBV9,CASSVGSINYGYTF
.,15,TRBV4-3,CASSQDVGQRYGYTF
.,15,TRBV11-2,CASPNYRLEIGEQYF
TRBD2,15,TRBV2,CASSAQSGRDNEQFF
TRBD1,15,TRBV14,CASSQDSGQGVEQYF
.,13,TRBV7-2,CASSFLQGFEAFF
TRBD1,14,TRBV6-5,CASSRTGAAETQYF
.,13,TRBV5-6,CASSLGHLETQYF
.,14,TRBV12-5,CASGLEQGSSPLHF
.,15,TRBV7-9,CASSASSPKYNEQFF